Listed below are T cell receptor beta chains from one sample, sequenced in a study of technical replicates of blood from a few donors. Using immunoSEQ multiplex PCR, the repertoire was profiled, and TCRdb retains in-frame clones only, with some absent. Among about 83,000 clones listed, roughly 94% were seen once. The specimen sequenced was T cells isolated from PBMCs. All receptors derive from a human donor in good health. Both conserved end residues are part of each CDR3. A D gene is named only where the DNA matches it firmly. Not all rows give a size; the values are once, few, many and, for expanded clones, a class.

TRBJ2-2 TRBD1 TRBV10-3 NA TGTGCCACCACGGACAGGGAGGAAATCGGGGAGCTGTTTTTT CATTDREEIGELFF
TRBJ1-3 NA TRBV2 NA TGTGCCAGCAGGGAAGGGGAGTCCGGAAACACCATATATTTT CASREGESGNTIYF
TRBJ1-1 NA TRBV29-1 NA TGCAGCGTTCTACTTAGTGACACTGAAGCTTTCTTT CSVLLSDTEAFF
TRBJ1-4 TRBD1 TRBV9 NA TGTGCCAGCAGCACCTTGGGACAGGGCGAAAAACTGTTTTTT CASSTLGQGEKLFF
TRBJ2-7 TRBD1 TRBV18 NA TGTGCCAGCTCACCCCGGGACAGGGGATCCTACGAGCAGTACTTC CASSPRDRGSYEQYF
TRBJ1-2 TRBD1 TRBV11-2 NA TGTGCCAGCAGCTTGCAGGGGACAGGGGGACGCTATGGCTACACCTTC CASSLQGTGGRYGYTF
TRBJ2-7 NA TRBV28 NA TGTGCGAGCGGATCATATGGCGGAAATGGAAACGAGCAGTACTTC CASGSYGGNGNEQYF
TRBJ2-2 NA TRBV28 NA TGTGCCAGCAGTGGCGGGAACACCGGGGAGCTGTTTTTT CASSGGNTGELFF
TRBJ2-1 NA TRBV14 NA TGTGCCAGCAGCCAAGATGTTAGCCTAGCGCTCAACAATGAGCAGTTCTTC CASSQDVSLALNNEQFF
TRBJ2-7 NA TRBV5-1 NA TGCGCCAGCAGCTTGGCTGAAAGCCGGGGGTTGCAGTACTTC CASSLAESRGLQYF
TRBJ1-3 NA TRBV5-1 NA TGCGCCAGCAGCGCCACGACAGGAGGAAACACCATATATTTT CASSATTGGNTIYF
TRBJ2-7 TRBD2 TRBV2 NA TGTGCCAGCAGAAGACTAGCGGGGGGTATCCCCTACGAGCAGTACTTC CASRRLAGGIPYEQYF
TRBJ2-1 TRBD2 TRBV9 NA TGTGCCAGCAGCGTGTGGACTAGCGGTTACAATGAGCAGTTCTTC CASSVWTSGYNEQFF
TRBJ1-1 NA TRBV7-3 NA TGTGCCAGCAGCTTACGGGCGGGTTATAGGGTTGGGACTGAAGCTTTCTTT CASSLRAGYRVGTEAFF
TRBJ2-7 NA TRBV9 NA TGTGCCAGCAGCCCGCGGGGGCCCTCCTACGAGCAGTACTTC CASSPRGPSYEQYF
TRBJ2-6 NA TRBV6-1 NA TGTGCCAGCAGGGCAGGCTCTGGGGCCAACGTCCTGACTTTC CASRAGSGANVLTF
TRBJ1-1 NA TRBV7-9 NA TGTGCCAGCAGCCGGCCGGGGAACACTGAAGCTTTCTTT CASSRPGNTEAFF
TRBJ2-7 TRBD1 TRBV19 NA TGTGCCAGTAGTTCCGGGACAGGCACCTACGAGCAGTACTTC CASSSGTGTYEQYF
TRBJ2-7 TRBD1 TRBV10-3 NA TGTGCCATCAGTTGGGACAGGACCTACGAGCAGTACTTC CAISWDRTYEQYF
TRBJ1-4 TRBD1 TRBV2 NA TGTGCCAGCACTCCGGGACAGGGGAATGAAAAACTGTTTTTT CASTPGQGNEKLFF
TRBJ1-5 NA TRBV4-2 few TGTGCCAGCGGTACAGGGTACAATCAGCCCCAGCATTTT CASGTGYNQPQHF
TRBJ2-2 NA TRBV4-1 NA TGCGCCAGCAGCCAACTTATTCCTCTGGCAGGGGTGCTCAACACCGGGGAGCTGTTTTTT CASSQLIPLAGVLNTGELFF
TRBJ1-5 NA TRBV6-5 NA TGTGCCAGCGGGGGCGGATATAGCAATCAGCCCCAGCATTTT CASGGGYSNQPQHF
TRBJ2-2 TRBD1 TRBV13 NA TGTGCCAGCAGCTTAGAACAGGGGGCTTCCGATACCGGGGAGCTGTTTTTT CASSLEQGASDTGELFF
TRBJ2-5 TRBD2 TRBV4-1 NA TGCGCCAGCAGCCGGATTAGGGGAGGGGAGGGAGTAGGGGAGACCCAGTACTTC CASSRIRGGEGVGETQYF
TRBJ1-2 TRBD1 TRBV19 NA TGTGCCAGTAGTATGGGACAGGGGATTCGTGGCTACACCTTC CASSMGQGIRGYTF
TRBJ2-1 TRBD2 TRBV9 NA TGTGCCAGCAACAGCGGGGGGGTGAATGAGCAGTTCTTC CASNSGGVNEQFF
TRBJ2-3 NA TRBV20-1 NA TGCAGTGCTACCCAGACAGATACGCAGTATTTT CSATQTDTQYF